The 21 T cell receptor beta chains presented below share a single source sample, sequenced in a study of T cells in Graves' hyperthyroidism and ophthalmopathy. Researchers amplified the TCR beta CDR3 regions from RNA transcripts. The TCR CDR3 first-round RT-PCR relied on the HTBI primer set. TCRdb passed the multiplex PCR reads through MiXCR, listing each CDR3 protein once. The repertoire includes some 360,000 distinct CDR3 sequences, around 18% of them detected once, and about 16% sits in the top ten. The source material was blood. Every receptor here comes from a woman between 35 and 50 years old with Graves' ophthalmopathy.

This clonotype has ten or more counts. This rearrangement joins TRBV6-5 to TRBJ2-5; 11 bases are a match to TRBD2. J lost 0 bases, V lost 2 bases, and 5 bases had no gene match. Per the germline V gene, CDR1 is MNHEY and CDR2 is SVGAGI. CDR3 length: 17 amino acids. The CDR3 sequence: CASSYGTSGTYQETQYF. The DNA for the CDR3 is TGTGCCAGCAGTTACGGGACTAGCGGAACGTACCAAGAGACCCAGTACTTC.

This clonotype was observed many times. The rearrangement links TRBV10-3 to TRBJ2-6; weak D call: TRBD2 (6 bases). The CDR3 has 18 residues. Germline V CDR1 and CDR2: ENHRY, SYGVKD. V shed 3 bases and J shed 4 bases, with 19 bases lying between them. This chain's CDR3 is CAISEPQGGLTGANVLTF. The CDR3 coding sequence is TGTGCCATCAGTGAACCGCAGGGAGGACTTACCGGGGCCAACGTCCTGACTTTC.

The chain employs TRBV7-6 and TRBJ2-5; TRBD1 matches 10 bases. Trimming cost V 1 base and J 5 bases; bases outside gene matches: 4. Per the germline V gene, CDR1 is SGHVS and CDR2 is FNYEAQ. CDR3 length equals 15 residues. As DNA, the CDR3 is TGTGCCAGCAGCTTAGGGACAGGGGGGGACGAGACCCAGTACTTC. Translation gives CASSLGTGGDETQYF.

The gene calls are TRBV20-1 and TRBJ2-5; TRBD2 matches at 13 bases. In germline, CDR1 is DFQATT, CDR2 SNEGSKA (reference sequence). Unmatched junction bases numbered 6, after V lost 0 bases and J lost 5 bases. This CDR3 has 16 residues. The CDR3 loop is CSARELTSGRNETQYF. The CDR3 bases are TGCAGTGCTAGAGAACTGACTAGCGGGAGGAACGAGACCCAGTACTTC.

This clonotype has a count of ten or more. The rearrangement links TRBV28 to TRBJ1-3, with 7 bases matching TRBD1. Germline V CDR1 and CDR2: MDHEN, SYDVKM. The trim removed 5 bases at V and 3 bases at J, leaving 7 bases unmatched. This CDR3 comprises 15 residues. The CDR3 nucleotides read TGTGCCAGCAGTGACAGGGCCCGTCATGGAAACACCATATATTTT. Translation: CASSDRARHGNTIYF.

This clonotype was seen at least ten times. The chain links TRBV12-3 or TRBV12-4 to TRBJ2-4; TRBD1 matches 7 bases. Trimming removed 6 bases from V and 0 bases from J; junction bases left unmatched: 5. CDR3 length: 15 residues. For the CDR3, the DNA is TGTGCCAGCAGCCCACGACAGGGAGCCAAAAACATTCAGTACTTC. Its translation: CASSPRQGAKNIQYF.

The chain is built from TRBV7-3 and TRBJ2-7, with D perhaps being TRBD1 or TRBD2 (5 bases each). V lost 5 bases, J lost 4 bases, and 21 bases lay in between. CDR3 length equals 16 residues. Germline CDR1 reads SGHTA; CDR2 reads FQGTGA. The CDR3 is CASSPGTGLGGYEQYF. In nucleotides, the CDR3 is TGTGCCAGCAGCCCCGGGACGGGGCTAGGCGGGTACGAGCAGTACTTC.

This clonotype was picked up many times. This chain links TRBV20-1 with TRBJ1-5, with 7 bases that match TRBD1. The CDR3 covers 15 residues. Losses at the gene ends were 3 bases for V and 1 base for J; bases not matched to a gene: 6. Germline V gene data show CDR1 as DFQATT and CDR2 as SNEGSKA (reference sequence). The CDR3: CSASLAGGSNQPQHF. The CDR3 DNA reads TGCAGTGCTAGCTTGGCAGGGGGGAGCAATCAGCCCCAGCATTTT.

Many counts were recorded for this clonotype. This sequence joins TRBV7-8 and TRBJ1-2; D gene uncertain. This CDR3 is built from 12 residues. Per germline, CDR1 SGHVS and CDR2 FQNEAQ. The ends were cut back, 1 base at V and 3 bases at J, with 3 bases in the middle. This chain's CDR3 is CASSLGYYGYTF. CDR3 in DNA: TGTGCCAGCAGCTTAGGGTACTATGGCTACACCTTC.

This clonotype showed up many times. This chain joins TRBV28 and TRBJ2-2; a weak D match, TRBD1 (6 bases). Germline loops: CDR1 MDHEN, CDR2 SYDVKM. The CDR3 consists of 14 residues. Between the trimmed V and J ends, which lost 6 bases and 6 bases, there was a span of 14 bases. This CDR3 reads CASRHLDRSGELFF. CDR3 DNA sequence: TGTGCCAGCAGACACCTTGACAGGTCCGGGGAGCTGTTTTTT.

This clonotype was counted many times. The V and J genes are TRBV3-1 and TRBJ1-1; D is undetermined. Trimming took off 1 base at V and 0 bases at J, with 6 bases between the two ends. Germline lookup yields CDR1 LGHDT and CDR2 YNNKEL (reference sequence). The CDR3 is 14 residues long. The DNA for the CDR3 is TGTGCCAGCAGCCAAGGTGGGGTGAACACTGAAGCTTTCTTT. Translation gives CASSQGGVNTEAFF. The full variable domain, completed using reference TRBV3-1 and TRBJ1-1, is DTAVSQTPKYLVTQMGNDKSIKCEQNLGHDTMYWYKQDSKKFLKIMFSYNNKELIINETVPNRFSPKSPDKAHLNLHINSLELGDSAVYFCASSQGGVNTEAFFGQGTRLTVV.

This clonotype showed up many times. The chain joins TRBV7-2 to TRBJ1-2; D not certain. CDR1 and CDR2 from the germline V gene are SGHTA and FQGNSA. V lost 4 bases to trimming and J lost 4 bases, with 10 bases between them. This CDR3 comprises 13 residues. CDR3 amino acids: CASSSAGGYGYTF. In nucleotides, the CDR3 is TGTGCCAGCAGCTCAGCAGGTGGCTATGGCTACACCTTC.

This clonotype appeared many times. The rearrangement links TRBV20-1 to TRBJ1-2; D is unclear. Per germline, CDR1 DFQATT and CDR2 SNEGSKA (reference sequence). This CDR3 spans 12 amino acids. Deletions cut 7 bases from V and 3 bases from J, with 12 bases between. The DNA for the CDR3 is TGCAGTGGTGAAACACACGACTATGGCTACACCTTC. Translating gives CSGETHDYGYTF.

This clonotype was counted only a few times. The chain has TRBV6-5 and TRBJ2-7, with 8 bases aligning to TRBD2. With V trimmed by 2 bases and J by 6 bases, 9 bases remained unmatched. Germline V gene sequence: CDR1 MNHEY, CDR2 SVGAGI. The CDR3 loop spans 15 amino acids. The CDR3 region has the DNA TGTGCCAGCAGTTACGGAGGAGGTAGCGGGACCGAGCAGTACTTC. This sequence encodes CASSYGGGSGTEQYF.

This clonotype has only a few counts. This rearrangement joins TRBV27 to TRBJ1-1, with D possibly matching TRBD1 (5 bases). The CDR3 covers 14 residues. The V end was cut by 5 bases, the J end by 5 bases, with 15 bases between. Germline loops: CDR1 MNHEY, CDR2 SMNVEV (reference sequence). The CDR3 DNA reads as TGTGCCAGCAGTCCTACGGGGGGGAAAACTGAAGCTTTCTTT. Translated, it gives CASSPTGGKTEAFF.

This clonotype was recorded at least ten times. The J gene is TRBJ1-5, the V gene TRBV19; D may be TRBD1 (5 bases). Germline CDR1 reads LNHDA; CDR2 reads SQIVND (reference sequence). The CDR3 is 15 residues long. Trimming took 6 bases from V and 3 from J, leaving 15 bases between them. The CDR3 protein is CASRETGPDNQPQHF. For the CDR3, the DNA is TGTGCCAGTAGGGAAACAGGTCCGGACAATCAGCCCCAGCATTTT. The full variable domain, with the rest looked up from reference TRBV19 and TRBJ1-5, is DGGITQSPKYLFRKEGQNVTLSCEQNLNHDAMYWYRQDPGQGLRLIYYSQIVNDFQKGDIAEGYSVSREKKESFPLTVTSAQKNPTAFYLCASRETGPDNQPQHFGDGTRLSIL.

The V gene is TRBV7-6, the J gene TRBJ2-7; D possibly corresponds to TRBD1 (7 bases). The germline gives CDR1 SGHVS, CDR2 FNYEAQ. CDR3 size: 16 residues. Between the trimmed V and J ends, which lost 2 bases and 4 bases, there was a span of 18 bases. The DNA for the CDR3 is TGTGCCAGCAGCTTAAGCTCCGGCCAGGGGGGATACGAGCAGTACTTC. It specifies CASSLSSGQGGYEQYF.

This clonotype was picked up many times. The CDR3 spells CASSPSLAGGPYEQYF. The CDR3 coding sequence is TGTGCCAGCAGTCCTTCACTCGCGGGAGGGCCCTACGAGCAGTACTTC. The genes are TRBV28 and TRBJ2-7, with 9 bases identical to TRBD2. The length of the CDR3 is 16 residues. V trimming: 5 bases; J trimming: 2 bases; junction bases outside the gene matches: 10. CDR1 is MDHEN, CDR2 SYDVKM, per germline.

This clonotype was counted ten times or more. V gene TRBV4-1 combines with J gene TRBJ2-7, with a tentative D call TRBD1 (7 bases). The CDR3 extends over 14 amino acids. Deletions cut 4 bases from V and 4 bases from J, with 14 bases between. Germline CDR1 reads MGHRA; CDR2 reads YSYEKL. CDR3 DNA sequence: TGCGCCAGCAGCCCGGGGGACAGAGGGTACGAGCAGTACTTC. It translates to CASSPGDRGYEQYF.

This clonotype occurred many times. The chain recombines TRBV6-4 with TRBJ1-2; 8 bases line up with TRBD1. From germline, CDR1 is MRHNA and CDR2 SNTAGT. There are 17 residues in the CDR3. V lost 6 bases to trimming and J lost 3 bases; unmatched junction nucleotides: 15. CDR3 DNA: TGTGCCAGCAGGCGCGGGGACAGGCGGGCCCTTGACTATGGCTACACCTTC. Translated: CASRRGDRRALDYGYTF.

This clonotype was seen at least ten times. V gene TRBV27 combines with J gene TRBJ1-5; 9 bases are shared with TRBD1. J lost 3 bases, V lost 6 bases, and 6 bases had no gene match. Germline V gene lookup returns CDR1 MNHEY and CDR2 SMNVEV (reference sequence). This CDR3 comprises 15 residues. The DNA for the CDR3 is TGTGCCAGCAGACGGACAGGGGCTTACAATCAGCCCCAGCATTTT. As protein: CASRRTGAYNQPQHF.